One and the same sample provided the 22 T cell receptor beta chains below, sequenced in a study of T cell clonotyping in hematopoietic cell transplantation. Clones were read by immunoSEQ multiplex PCR, and TCRdb kept only the in-frame ones, dropping some. Of fewer than 100,000 clones listed, about 96% are singletons. Time point noted: recipient sample about 28 days before transplant, after cytoreduction. This specimen was peripheral blood mononuclear cells, taken before stem cell transplant. The receptors shown here come from a woman in her forties or fifties with acute myeloid leukemia. Some clones in this sample may be carry-over from other donors' samples.

The V and J genes are TRBV30 and TRBJ2-7; D remains unclear. CDR3 size: 12 residues. Germline values: CDR1 GTSNPN, CDR2 SVGIG (reference sequence). V was shortened by 5 bases and J by 3 bases, with 11 bases between the two germline ends. CDR3 nucleotide sequence: TGTGCCTGGGGAACTGGAGTCTACGAGCAGTACTTC. Translating gives CAWGTGVYEQYF.

The gene calls are TRBV7-9 and TRBJ2-7; D is unresolved. From germline, CDR1 is SEHNR and CDR2 FQNEAQ (reference sequence). The V gene lost 1 base and the J gene lost 6 bases, with 4 bases spanning the gap. The CDR3 is 11 residues long. In DNA, the CDR3 is TGTGCCAGCAGCTTAGGTCCCGAGCAGTACTTC. Encoded protein: CASSLGPEQYF.

The CDR3 coding sequence is TGTGCCAGCAAACTAGCGGGGGGGAACTACGAGCAGTACTTC. Protein: CASKLAGGNYEQYF. The rearrangement uses TRBV27 and TRBJ2-7, with 13 bases lining up with TRBD2. This CDR3 is built from 14 residues. Germline V gives CDR1 MNHEY, CDR2 SMNVEV (reference sequence). Trimming took 7 bases from V and 3 from J; bases not matched to a gene: 3.

The chain employs TRBV25-1 and TRBJ1-2; no firm D call. Deletions cut 4 bases from V and 0 bases from J, with 12 bases between. CDR3 length: 15 residues. CDR1 and CDR2 from the germline V gene are MGHDK and SYGVNS. The CDR3 loop reads CASSGSYLTNYGYTF. CDR3 nucleotides: TGTGCCAGCAGTGGAAGTTACCTTACTAACTATGGCTACACCTTC.

The genes are TRBV30 and TRBJ2-5, with 11 bases identical to TRBD1. Germline-derived CDR1 and CDR2 are GTSNPN and SVGIG (reference sequence). The CDR3 has 15 amino acids. The V and J ends lost 2 bases and 5 bases, in that order; junction bases with no gene match: 7. The CDR3 here is CAWSWGQGVSETQYF. As DNA, the CDR3 is TGTGCCTGGAGTTGGGGACAGGGGGTTTCGGAGACCCAGTACTTC.

V gene TRBV6-4 combines with J gene TRBJ1-1; D perhaps matches TRBD1 (5 bases). Germline CDR1 is MRHNA and CDR2 is SNTAGT. The CDR3 runs 14 residues. V was shortened by 6 bases and J by 3 bases, with 14 bases between the two germline ends. CDR3 sequence reads: CASSAAGGDTEAFF. The CDR3 DNA reads TGTGCCAGCAGCGCAGCGGGGGGTGACACTGAAGCTTTCTTT.

This chain connects TRBV5-6 to TRBJ2-3; D remains ambiguous. The CDR3 sequence is 15 residues long. Trimming cost V 3 bases and J 1 base, with 12 bases left between them. Germline CDR1 is SGHDT and CDR2 is YYEEEE. The CDR3 DNA reads as TGTGCCAGCAGCTCTCGGTGGACGGGCACAGATACGCAGTATTTT. Amino acids: CASSSRWTGTDTQYF.

The rearrangement links TRBV7-8 to TRBJ2-7, with D possibly TRBD1 on 5 matching bases. With 2 bases removed from V and 4 bases from J, the gap between germline ends came to 6 bases. The germline gives CDR1 SGHVS, CDR2 FQNEAQ. The CDR3 loop spans 12 amino acids. CDR3 in amino acids: CASSLQGYEQYF. The DNA for the CDR3 is TGTGCCAGCAGCTTACAGGGTTACGAGCAGTACTTC.

V and J are TRBV6-6 and TRBJ2-3; the D is unclear. The CDR3 spans 15 residues. The V end was cut by 0 bases, the J end by 0 bases, with 7 bases between. CDR1 is MNHNY and CDR2 is SVGAGI in the germline V gene (reference sequence). The CDR3: CASSYSPTSTDTQYF. For the CDR3, the DNA is TGTGCCAGCAGTTACTCCCCGACTAGCACAGATACGCAGTATTTT.

The chain combines TRBV9 with TRBJ2-5; 9 bases are shared with TRBD1. CDR3 length equals 14 residues. Germline V lookup: CDR1 SGDLS, CDR2 YYNGEE. Germline trimming cut 9 bases from V and 2 bases from J; bases unmatched to any gene: 8. CDR3: CATPGQGLQETQYF. For the CDR3, the DNA is TGTGCCACTCCGGGACAGGGTCTTCAAGAGACCCAGTACTTC.

The table lists this clone with a count of one. The V and J genes are TRBV4-2 and TRBJ2-7; D possibly uses TRBD1 or TRBD2 (5 bases each). The V and J ends lost 4 bases and 2 bases respectively, with 12 bases between them. The CDR3 spans 14 residues. CDR1 is LGHNA and CDR2 is YNFKEQ in the germline V gene. In DNA form, the CDR3 reads TGTGCCAGCAGCCCAGACGGGACCCCCTACGAGCAGTACTTC. It specifies CASSPDGTPYEQYF.

CDR3 loop: CAISAGSNYGYTF. The CDR3 DNA sequence: TGTGCCATCAGTGCAGGCTCTAACTATGGCTACACCTTC. The chain links TRBV10-3 to TRBJ1-2; D is unclear. The CDR3 covers 13 residues. Trimming took 4 bases from V and 0 from J, leaving 6 bases between them. In germline, CDR1 is ENHRY, CDR2 SYGVKD.

V and J are TRBV6-6 and TRBJ2-3, with D perhaps TRBD1 (6 bases). This CDR3 is built from 16 residues. From germline, CDR1 is MNHNY and CDR2 SVGAGI (reference sequence). Trimming stripped 6 bases from V and 0 bases from J, with 16 bases between. The CDR3 region is CASSSRDRTSTDTQYF. The CDR3 DNA sequence: TGTGCCAGCAGCTCCCGAGACAGGACTAGCACAGATACGCAGTATTTT.

The chain has TRBV19 and TRBJ1-4; D is possibly TRBD1 (5 bases). The CDR3 consists of 15 residues. Trimming shortened V by 6 bases and J by 5 bases, and 16 bases separated the two germline ends. In germline, CDR1 is LNHDA, CDR2 SQIVND (reference sequence). The DNA for the CDR3 is TGTGCCAGTAGCTTCGATCGCAGGGCCAATGAAAAACTGTTTTTT. This gives the protein CASSFDRRANEKLFF.

The V and J genes are TRBV6-6 and TRBJ1-4; TRBD1 is a possible D gene (5 bases). The germline V gene has CDR1 MNHNY and CDR2 SVGAGI (reference sequence). Trimming took off 3 bases at V and 3 bases at J, with 11 bases between the two ends. The CDR3 contains 15 residues. The chain's CDR3 is CASSYGGRANEKLFF. CDR3 DNA: TGTGCCAGCAGTTATGGGGGGAGGGCTAATGAAAAACTGTTTTTT.

The chain is built from TRBV19 and TRBJ2-7, with D maybe TRBD1 (6 bases). Trimming removed 1 base at V and 0 bases at J, with 10 bases between. The CDR3 has 15 amino acids. The germline V gene encodes CDR1 LNHDA and CDR2 SQIVND (reference sequence). Written as DNA, the CDR3 is TGTGCCAGTAGTATAGGACAGGCCTCCTCCTACGAGCAGTACTTC. Amino acids: CASSIGQASSYEQYF.

J is TRBJ1-2 and V is TRBV28; D is unclear. V lost 6 bases and J lost 8, with 13 bases in between. The CDR3 length is 12 residues. Germline loops: CDR1 MDHEN, CDR2 SYDVKM. DNA for the CDR3: TGTGCCAGCAGGGAACGGGTGCGGGGCTACACCTTC. Its translation is CASRERVRGYTF.

The rearrangement links TRBV5-7 to TRBJ2-4, with 8 bases identical to TRBD2. TRBV5-7 counts as an open reading frame of uncertain function. CDR3 size: 13 residues. With V trimmed by 2 bases and J by 8 bases, 3 bases remained unmatched. The CDR3 sequence is CASSFSGSDIQYF. The CDR3 DNA reads as TGTGCCAGCAGCTTCAGCGGGAGTGACATTCAGTACTTC.

The chain joins TRBV6-5 to TRBJ2-1; 10 nucleotides align to TRBD2. This CDR3 comprises 16 residues. V lost 2 bases to trimming and J lost 6 bases; unmatched junction nucleotides: 7. Germline V gives CDR1 MNHEY, CDR2 SVGAGI. CDR3 nucleotides: TGTGCCAGCAGTTACGGGATAGCGGGAGGTGCCAATGAGCAGTTCTTC. Translated, it gives CASSYGIAGGANEQFF.

V gene TRBV10-1 combines with J gene TRBJ1-5; 8 bases are a match to TRBD1. The V gene end was trimmed by 0 bases and the J gene end by 4 bases; junction bases not matched to a gene: 5. The CDR3 runs 16 residues. Germline V gene sequence: CDR1 WNHNN, CDR2 SYGVQD (reference sequence). CDR3 nucleotides: TGCGCCAGCAGTGAGTCTGTTGGACAGGGAAATCAGCCCCAGCATTTT. Translated: CASSESVGQGNQPQHF.

This chain links TRBV20-1 with TRBJ1-1; D gene unclear. The V gene's germline CDR1 is DFQATT and CDR2 SNEGSKA (reference sequence). V was shortened by 6 bases and J by 4 bases, with 9 bases between the two germline ends. This CDR3 is 11 amino acids long. The CDR3 sequence: CSAEKFTEAFF. The CDR3 region has the DNA TGCAGTGCCGAAAAATTCACTGAAGCTTTCTTT.

V and J are TRBV27 and TRBJ2-3; D could derive from TRBD1 or TRBD2 (5 bases each). Germline values: CDR1 MNHEY, CDR2 SMNVEV (reference sequence). This CDR3 comprises 15 residues. V lost 1 base, J lost 2 bases, and 10 bases lay in between. Written as DNA, the CDR3 is TGTGCCAGCAGTTTATATACGGGGCCCACAGATACGCAGTATTTT. It translates to CASSLYTGPTDTQYF.